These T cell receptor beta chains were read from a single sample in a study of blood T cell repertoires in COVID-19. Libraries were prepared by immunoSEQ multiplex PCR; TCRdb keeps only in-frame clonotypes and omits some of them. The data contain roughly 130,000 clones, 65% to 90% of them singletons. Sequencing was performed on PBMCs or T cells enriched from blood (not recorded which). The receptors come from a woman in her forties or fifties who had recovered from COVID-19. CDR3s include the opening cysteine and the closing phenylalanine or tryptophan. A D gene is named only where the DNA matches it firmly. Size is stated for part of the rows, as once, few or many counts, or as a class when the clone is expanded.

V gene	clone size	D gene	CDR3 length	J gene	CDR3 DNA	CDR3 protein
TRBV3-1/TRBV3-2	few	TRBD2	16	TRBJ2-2	TGTGCCAGCAGCCAAGGACCGGGACTAGCGGCCGGGGAGCTGTTTTTT	CASSQGPGLAAGELFF
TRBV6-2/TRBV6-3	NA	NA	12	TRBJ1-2	TGTGCCAGCAGCGTACAGGGCAGGGGCTACACCTTC	CASSVQGRGYTF
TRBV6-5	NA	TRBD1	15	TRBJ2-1	TGTGCCAGCAGCCCGGACAGGGGGTTGAGCAATGAGCAGTTCTTC	CASSPDRGLSNEQFF
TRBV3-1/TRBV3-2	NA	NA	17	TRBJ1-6	TGTGCCAGCAGCCAAGGATCTGGCAGGGTTACTAATTCACCCCTCCACTTT	CASSQGSGRVTNSPLHF
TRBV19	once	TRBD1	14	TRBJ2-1	TGTGCCAGTAGCGGGACAGGGGGCTACAATGAGCAGTTCTTC	CASSGTGGYNEQFF
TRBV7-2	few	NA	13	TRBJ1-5	TGTGCCAGCAGCTTCAGTGGCAATCAGCCCCAGCATTTT	CASSFSGNQPQHF
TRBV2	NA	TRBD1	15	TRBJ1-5	TGTGCCAGCAGGGGAATAGGGGGCGGTGGTCAGCCCCAGCATTTT	CASRGIGGGGQPQHF
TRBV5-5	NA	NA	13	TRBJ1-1	TGTGCCAGCAGCTTGGCGACAGCACTTGAAGCTTTCTTT	CASSLATALEAFF
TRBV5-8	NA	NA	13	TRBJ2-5	TGTGCCAGCAGCTTGGTTAGCCTGGAGACCCAGTACTTC	CASSLVSLETQYF
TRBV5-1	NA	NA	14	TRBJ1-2	TGCGCCAGCAGCTCCGGGTTGACCGACTATGGCTACACCTTC	CASSSGLTDYGYTF
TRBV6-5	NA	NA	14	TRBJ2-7	TGTGCCAGCAGTTACGGAGAGGCCTCCTACGAGCAGTACTTC	CASSYGEASYEQYF
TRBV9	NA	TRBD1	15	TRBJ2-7	TGTGCCAGCAGCGCTGACAGGGGGGGACAGGGCGAGCAGTACTTC	CASSADRGGQGEQYF
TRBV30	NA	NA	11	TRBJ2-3	TGTGCCTGGAGTGGCCGAGACTCGCAGTATTTT	CAWSGRDSQYF
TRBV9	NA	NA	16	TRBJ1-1	TGTGCCAGCAGCGTAGCCTCGCGGGGGCCGGACACTGAAGCTTTCTTT	CASSVASRGPDTEAFF
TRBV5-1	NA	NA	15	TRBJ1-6	TGCGCCAGCAGCTTGGAAGGCGGAGTTAATTCACCCCTCCACTTT	CASSLEGGVNSPLHF
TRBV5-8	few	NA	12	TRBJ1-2	TGTGCCAGCAGCTTAGGGGTTTATGGCTACACCTTC	CASSLGVYGYTF
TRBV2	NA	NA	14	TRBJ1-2	TGTGCCAGCACCCCGACAGACCCTAACTATGGCTACACCTTC	CASTPTDPNYGYTF
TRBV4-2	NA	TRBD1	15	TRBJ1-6	TGTGCCAGCAGCCAAGAAGGGACAGGGGGCCTACCCCTCCACTTT	CASSQEGTGGLPLHF
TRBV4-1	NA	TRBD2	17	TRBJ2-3	TGCGCCAGCAGCCAAGATGGTAGCGGGGGGGCTAAGGATACGCAGTATTTT	CASSQDGSGGAKDTQYF
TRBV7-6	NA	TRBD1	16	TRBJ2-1	TGTGCCAGCAGCTTATTGGGGACAGGGGTATCCAATGAGCAGTTCTTC	CASSLLGTGVSNEQFF
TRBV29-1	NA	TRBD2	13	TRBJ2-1	TGCAGCGTTGTACCGCGGGGGAGGTATGAGCAGTTCTTC	CSVVPRGRYEQFF
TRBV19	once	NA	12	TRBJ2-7	TGTGCCAGTAGCTTTCGGGATTACGAGCAGTACTTC	CASSFRDYEQYF
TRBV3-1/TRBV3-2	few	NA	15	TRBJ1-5	TGTGCCAGCAGCCAAGGGCGGGGGGATGGACAGCCCCAGCATTTT	CASSQGRGDGQPQHF
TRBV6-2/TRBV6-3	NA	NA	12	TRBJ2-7	TGTGCCAGCAGTGGACAGACCTACGAGCAGTACTTC	CASSGQTYEQYF
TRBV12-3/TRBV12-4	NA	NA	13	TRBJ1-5	TGTGCCAGCAGTGCGCAGACAGACCAGCCCCAGCATTTT	CASSAQTDQPQHF
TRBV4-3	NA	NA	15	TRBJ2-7	TGCGCCAGCAGCCAAGAAAGGACAGTAGACTACGAGCAGTACTTC	CASSQERTVDYEQYF
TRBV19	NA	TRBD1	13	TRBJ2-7	TGTGCCAGTAGCGACAGGGACTCCTACGAGCAGTACTTC	CASSDRDSYEQYF
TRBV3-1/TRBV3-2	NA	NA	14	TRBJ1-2	TGTGCCAGCAGCCTTCCAGGGAACGCGGAAGGCTACACCTTC	CASSLPGNAEGYTF
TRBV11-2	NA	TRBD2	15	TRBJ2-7	TGTGCCAGCAGCTTACCGGGACTAGCGGGGGTCGAGCAGTACTTC	CASSLPGLAGVEQYF
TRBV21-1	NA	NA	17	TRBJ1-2	TGTGCCAGCAGCAAAGAGATCGAGGGGGCGTTTGGTTATGGCTACACCTTC	CASSKEIEGAFGYGYTF
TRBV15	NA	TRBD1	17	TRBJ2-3	TGTGCCACCAGCAGACCGGACAGGGGTTTGGGGACAGATACGCAGTATTTT	CATSRPDRGLGTDTQYF
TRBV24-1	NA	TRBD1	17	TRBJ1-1	TGTGCCACCAGTGATTCTGCACCCGGTACAGGGGGGGCTGAAGCTTTCTTT	CATSDSAPGTGGAEAFF
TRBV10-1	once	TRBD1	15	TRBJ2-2	TGCGCCAGCAGTGAGTCGCCACAGGGGCCCGGGGAGCTGTTTTTT	CASSESPQGPGELFF
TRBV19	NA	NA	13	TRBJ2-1	TGTGCCAGTAGTCTCCCAAACAACAATGAGCAGTTCTTC	CASSLPNNNEQFF
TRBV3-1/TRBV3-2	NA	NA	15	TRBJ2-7	TGTGCCAGCAGCCAAGGGCCTGCAGGGGCCTACGAGCAGTACTTC	CASSQGPAGAYEQYF
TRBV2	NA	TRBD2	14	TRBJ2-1	TGTGCCAGCGGGACTAGCGGGGGGAACAATGAGCAGTTCTTC	CASGTSGGNNEQFF
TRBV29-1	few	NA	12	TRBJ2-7	TGCAGCGTCCTGACAAGGTCTTACGAGCAGTACTTC	CSVLTRSYEQYF
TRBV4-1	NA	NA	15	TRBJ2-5	TGCGCCAGCAGCCAGATAAACAGGGCCGAAGAGACCCAGTACTTC	CASSQINRAEETQYF
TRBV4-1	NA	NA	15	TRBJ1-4	TGCGCCAGCAGCCAAGACGAGGGTTCTAATGAAAAACTGTTTTTT	CASSQDEGSNEKLFF
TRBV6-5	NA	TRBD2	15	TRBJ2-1	TGTGCCAGCACCCCAACTAGCGGGGGGGCTGATGAGCAGTTCTTC	CASTPTSGGADEQFF
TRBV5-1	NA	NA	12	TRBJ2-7	TGCGCCAGCACAGACACCTCCTACGAGCAGTACTTC	CASTDTSYEQYF
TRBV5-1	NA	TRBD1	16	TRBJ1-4	TGCGCCAGCAGGTCAAGCGGACAGGGGGTGGTTGAAAAACTGTTTTTT	CASRSSGQGVVEKLFF
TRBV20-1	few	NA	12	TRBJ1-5	TGCAGTGCTAGTCCAGGGGATCAGCCCCAGCATTTT	CSASPGDQPQHF
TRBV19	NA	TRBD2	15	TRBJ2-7	TGTGCCAGTGCTGGGACTAGCGGGGGAAACTACGAGCAGTACTTC	CASAGTSGGNYEQYF
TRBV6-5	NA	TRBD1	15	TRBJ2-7	TGTGCCAGCAGGCCCGACAGGGTGATCTCCTACGAGCAGTACTTC	CASRPDRVISYEQYF
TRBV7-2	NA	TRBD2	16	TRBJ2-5	TGTGCCAGCAGCCCGGATCCGGGACTAGGACAAGAGACCCAGTACTTC	CASSPDPGLGQETQYF
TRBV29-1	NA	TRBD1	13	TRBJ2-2	TGCAGCGTGGACAGGGGTGGTTCCGGGGAGCTGTTTTTT	CSVDRGGSGELFF
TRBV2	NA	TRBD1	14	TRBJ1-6	TGTGCCAGCATGACCGGGACAGGGACGTCACCCCTCCACTTT	CASMTGTGTSPLHF
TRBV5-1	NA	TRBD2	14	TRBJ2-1	TGCGCCAGCAGCTTTAGTACTAGCGGGGTAATACCGTTCTTC	CASSFSTSGVIPFF